This T cell receptor (beta chain) was obtained from a study of cytomegalovirus exposure and HLA in healthy donors. Study-wide results and caveats: Reports showed the classifier diagnosing cytomegalovirus status with high specificity and sensitivity. In vitro work confirmed that a few CMV-associated chains recognize CMV antigens. Cytomegalovirus association was listed for approximately 150 TCR beta chains.

The repertoire was sequenced with immunoSEQ multiplex PCR; TCRdb's copy has only in-frame clones and lacks some. The sample yields about 250,000 clones, about 88% seen once. This CDR3 has 12 residues. V was cut by 4 bases and J by 3 bases, with 6 bases left in between. Germline-derived CDR1 and CDR2 are SNHLY and FYNNEI. For this clone: Its antigen is still unknown. The same CDR3 also results from other DNA sequences found in this sample.

From the approximately 120-subject validation cohort, which was separate from the roughly 710-subject first cohort, the donors were drawn. The sample consisted of PBMCs. This chain uses TRBV2 with TRBJ1-1; D is ambiguous. The TCR sequence derives from a man aged 18-30 years in good health and CMV-seropositive. Written as DNA, the CDR3 is TGTGCCAGCAGTGGTGGGGACACTGAAGCTTTCTTT. Translated, it gives CASSGGDTEAFF.